The 15 T cell receptor beta chains listed next were all sequenced from one sample in a study of CXCR3-negative and CXCR3-positive naive CD8 T cells. The authors prepared UMI-labeled TRB cDNA libraries by 5' RACE. Reprocessing the 5' RACE reads, TCRdb reports a single entry for every CDR3 protein and omits DNA. In all, the sample yields tens of thousands of distinct CDR3 sequences. Sequenced material: naive CXCR3- CD8+ T cells from blood. Subset defined: CD45RO-CCR7+CD27+CD95- naive CD8+ T cells lacking CXCR3 (TNR3-). The receptors were gathered from a human donor in good health. Some clones in this sample may be carry-over from other donors' samples.

The chain is built from TRBV5-1 and TRBJ2-5. Per germline, CDR1 SGHRS and CDR2 YFSETQ. This CDR3 region has 11 residues. The CDR3 region is CASNGGETQYF.

The gene calls are TRBV4-3 and TRBJ2-2. CDR3 length: 15 amino acids. Germline lookup yields CDR1 LGHNA and CDR2 YSLEER. The CDR3 spells CASSQGTVNTGELFF.

This chain links TRBV13 with TRBJ2-5; without DNA, the TCRdb call of TRBD1 cannot be checked. CDR1 and CDR2 from the germline V gene are PRHDT and FYEKMQ (reference sequence). The CDR3 runs to 13 residues. The CDR3 spells CASSSRQRETQYF.

The chain is built from TRBV6-5 and TRBJ2-3; TCRdb picks TRBD1, but there is no DNA to check that call. CDR1 is MNHEY and CDR2 is SVGAGI in the germline V gene. CDR3 length: 15 amino acids. The CDR3 reads CASLFWGQERYTQYF.

The V gene is TRBV6-4, the J gene TRBJ2-3; no DNA is available, so the TRBD2 call from TCRdb remains unchecked. CDR1 is MRHNA and CDR2 is SNTAGT in the germline V gene. The CDR3 contains 16 residues. The CDR3 protein is CASSLFGRESTDTQYF.

The chain carries TRBV20-1 and TRBJ1-1. The CDR3 runs 11 residues. CDR1 and CDR2 (germline): DFQATT, SNEGSKA (reference sequence). CDR3 sequence: CSRTAIGSAFF.

This CDR3 is CASSLLGESQYF. The chain has TRBV7-9 and TRBJ2-5. Germline assignment: CDR1 SEHNR and CDR2 FQNEAQ (reference sequence). The CDR3 is 12 residues long.

This sequence joins TRBV20-1 and TRBJ2-7; as DNA is missing, the TRBD2 call by TCRdb cannot be tested. The CDR3 extends over 13 amino acids. Germline lookup yields CDR1 DFQATT and CDR2 SNEGSKA (reference sequence). This CDR3 reads CSALAGESYEQYF.

This chain connects TRBV6-2 or TRBV6-3 to TRBJ2-7; the D gene TCRdb calls, TRBD1, cannot be checked with no DNA. This CDR3 spans 12 amino acids. The V gene's germline CDR1 is MNHEY and CDR2 SVGEGT. The CDR3 loop is CASRWGTYEQYF.

The chain is built from TRBV12-3 or TRBV12-4 and TRBJ2-7; the D call from TCRdb, TRBD2, cannot be confirmed without DNA. The CDR3 is made up of 15 amino acids. CDR3: CASSSREGETYEQYF.

The chain couples TRBV14 to TRBJ1-6; without DNA, the TCRdb call of TRBD1 cannot be checked. Germline CDR1 and CDR2: SGHDN and FVKESK. This CDR3 region has 15 residues. CDR3 loop: CASSLTVYYNSPLHF.

V gene TRBV4-3 combines with J gene TRBJ1-6; TCRdb's D call, TRBD1, is unchecked because there is no DNA. The CDR3 totals 15 residues. Germline CDR1 reads LGHNA; CDR2 reads YSLEER. This CDR3 reads CASSQGTGKNSPLHF.

V and J are TRBV20-1 and TRBJ1-2. The CDR3 consists of 15 residues. Germline V CDR1 and CDR2: DFQATT, SNEGSKA (reference sequence). Here the CDR3 reads CSARDQGSNFYGYTF.

The chain links TRBV27 to TRBJ1-4; TCRdb's D gene call, TRBD1, goes unchecked for lack of DNA. Germline V CDR1 and CDR2: MNHEY, SMNVEV (reference sequence). The CDR3 spans 14 residues. The CDR3 spells CASRTGVVNEKLFF.

The chain's CDR3 is CASSPSGGPGDTQYF. The chain employs TRBV18 and TRBJ2-3; TCRdb names TRBD1, which stays unverified in the absence of DNA. The CDR3 extends over 15 amino acids. Germline CDR1 and CDR2: KGHSH and LQKENI.